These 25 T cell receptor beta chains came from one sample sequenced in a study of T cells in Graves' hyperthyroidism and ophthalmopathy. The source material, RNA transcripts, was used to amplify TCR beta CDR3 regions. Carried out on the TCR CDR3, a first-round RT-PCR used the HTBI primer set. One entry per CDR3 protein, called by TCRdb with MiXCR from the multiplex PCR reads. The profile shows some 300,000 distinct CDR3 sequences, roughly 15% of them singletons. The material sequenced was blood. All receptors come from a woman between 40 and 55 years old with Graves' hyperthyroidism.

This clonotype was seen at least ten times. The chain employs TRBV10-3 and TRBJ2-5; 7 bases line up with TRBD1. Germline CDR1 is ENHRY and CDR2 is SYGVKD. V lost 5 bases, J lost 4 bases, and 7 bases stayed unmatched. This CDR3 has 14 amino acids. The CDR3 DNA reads TGTGCCATCAGTATAGACAGGGAACCAGAGACCCAGTACTTC. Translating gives CAISIDREPETQYF.

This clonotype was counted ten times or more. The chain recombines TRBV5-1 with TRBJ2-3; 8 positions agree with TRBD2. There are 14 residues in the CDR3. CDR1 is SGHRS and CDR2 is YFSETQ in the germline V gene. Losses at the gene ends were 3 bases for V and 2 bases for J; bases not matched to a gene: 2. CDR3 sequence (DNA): TGCGCCAGCAGCTCTAGCGGGTTCACAGATACGCAGTATTTT. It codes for CASSSSGFTDTQYF. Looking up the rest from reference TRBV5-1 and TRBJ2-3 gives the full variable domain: KAGVTQTPRYLIKTRGQQVTLSCSPISGHRSVSWYQQTPGQGLQFLFEYFSETQRNKGNFPGRFSGRQFSNSRSEMNVSTLELGDSALYLCASSSSGFTDTQYFGPGTRLTVL.

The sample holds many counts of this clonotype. CDR3 region: CASSHSLNTEAFF. The CDR3 DNA reads as TGTGCCAGCAGCCATAGCTTAAACACTGAAGCTTTCTTT. This rearrangement joins TRBV7-9 to TRBJ1-1; no firm D call. In germline, CDR1 is SEHNR, CDR2 FQNEAQ (reference sequence). Between the trimmed V and J ends, which lost 5 bases and 2 bases, there was a span of 9 bases. The CDR3 length is 13 residues.

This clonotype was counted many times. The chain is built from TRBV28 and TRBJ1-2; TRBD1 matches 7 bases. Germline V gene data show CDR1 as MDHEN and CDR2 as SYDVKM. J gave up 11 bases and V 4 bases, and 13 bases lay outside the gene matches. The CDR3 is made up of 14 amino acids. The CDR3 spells CASSWPDRTSEYTF. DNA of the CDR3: TGTGCCAGCAGTTGGCCGGACAGGACCTCGGAATACACCTTC.

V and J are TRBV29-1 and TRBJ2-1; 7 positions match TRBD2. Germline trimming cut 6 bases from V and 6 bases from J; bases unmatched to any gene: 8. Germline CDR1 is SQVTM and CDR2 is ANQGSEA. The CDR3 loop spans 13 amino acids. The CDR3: CSVAQRGPNEQFF. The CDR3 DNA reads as TGCAGCGTCGCCCAGCGGGGCCCCAATGAGCAGTTCTTC.

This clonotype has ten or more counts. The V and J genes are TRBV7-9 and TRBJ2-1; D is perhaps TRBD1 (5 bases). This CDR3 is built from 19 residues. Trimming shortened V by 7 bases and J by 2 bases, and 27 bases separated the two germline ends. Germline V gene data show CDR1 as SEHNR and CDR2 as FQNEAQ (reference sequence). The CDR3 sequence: CASTKAGRVQGSPYNEQFF. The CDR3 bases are TGTGCCAGCACCAAGGCCGGCAGGGTGCAAGGTTCCCCCTACAATGAGCAGTTCTTC.

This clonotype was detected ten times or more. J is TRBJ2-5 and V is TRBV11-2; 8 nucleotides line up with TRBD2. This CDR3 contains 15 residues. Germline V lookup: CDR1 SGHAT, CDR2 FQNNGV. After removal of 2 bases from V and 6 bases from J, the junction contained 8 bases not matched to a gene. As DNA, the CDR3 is TGTGCCAGCAGCTTACCAGGACTAGCTAGGAAGACCCAGTACTTC. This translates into CASSLPGLARKTQYF.

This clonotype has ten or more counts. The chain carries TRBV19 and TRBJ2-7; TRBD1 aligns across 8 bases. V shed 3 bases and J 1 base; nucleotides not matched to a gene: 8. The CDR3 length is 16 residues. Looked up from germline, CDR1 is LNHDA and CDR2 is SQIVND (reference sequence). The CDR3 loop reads CASSIKGQGASYEQYF. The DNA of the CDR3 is TGTGCCAGTAGTATCAAGGGCCAGGGGGCGTCCTACGAGCAGTACTTC.

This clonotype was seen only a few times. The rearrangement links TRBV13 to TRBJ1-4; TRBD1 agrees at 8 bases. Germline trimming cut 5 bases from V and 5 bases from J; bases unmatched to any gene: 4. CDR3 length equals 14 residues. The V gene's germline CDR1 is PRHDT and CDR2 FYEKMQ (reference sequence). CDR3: CASSPRGHNEKLFF. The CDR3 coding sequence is TGTGCCAGCAGCCCCAGGGGGCACAATGAAAAACTGTTTTTT.

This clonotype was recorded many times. In DNA, the CDR3 is TGCAGTGCTAGCCCAAGCGGGAGCGTGTCCTACGAGCAGTACTTC. Amino acid sequence: CSASPSGSVSYEQYF. The genes are TRBV20-1 and TRBJ2-7; 8 bases agree with TRBD2. CDR1 and CDR2 (germline): DFQATT, SNEGSKA (reference sequence). The CDR3 covers 15 residues. J lost 1 base, V lost 3 bases, and 8 bases had no gene match.

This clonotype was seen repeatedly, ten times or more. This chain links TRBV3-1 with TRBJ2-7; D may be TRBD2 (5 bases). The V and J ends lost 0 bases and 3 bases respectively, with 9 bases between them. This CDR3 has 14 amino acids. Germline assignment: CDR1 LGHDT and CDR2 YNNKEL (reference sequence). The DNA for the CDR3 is TGTGCCAGCAGCCAAGATGCTAGCAGCTACGAGCAGTACTTC. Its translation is CASSQDASSYEQYF.

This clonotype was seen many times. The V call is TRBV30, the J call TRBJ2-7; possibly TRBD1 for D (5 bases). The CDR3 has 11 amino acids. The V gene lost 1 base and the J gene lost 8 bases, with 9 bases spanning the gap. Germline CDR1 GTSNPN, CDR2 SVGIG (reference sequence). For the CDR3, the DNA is TGTGCCTGGAGTGGACAGTCCAAGCAGTACTTC. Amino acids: CAWSGQSKQYF.

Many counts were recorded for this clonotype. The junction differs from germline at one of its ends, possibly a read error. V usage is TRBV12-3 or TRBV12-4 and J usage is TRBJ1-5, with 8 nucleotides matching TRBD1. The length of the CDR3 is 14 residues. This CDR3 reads CASSPGQGRQLQHF. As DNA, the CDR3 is TGTGCCAGCAGTCCAGGACAGGGCCGGCAGCTCCAGCATTTT.

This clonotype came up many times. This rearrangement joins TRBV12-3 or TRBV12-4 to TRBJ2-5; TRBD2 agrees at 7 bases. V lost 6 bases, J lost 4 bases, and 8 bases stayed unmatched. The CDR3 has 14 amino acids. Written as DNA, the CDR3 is TGTGCCAGCAGCTGGGGGGGAGCGGGAGAGACCCAGTACTTC. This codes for CASSWGGAGETQYF.

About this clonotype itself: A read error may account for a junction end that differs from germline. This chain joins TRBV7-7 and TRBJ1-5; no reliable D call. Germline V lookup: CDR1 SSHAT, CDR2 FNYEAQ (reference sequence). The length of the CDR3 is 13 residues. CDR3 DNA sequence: TGTGCTAGCAGCTTAAGACTAAATCAGCCCCAGCATTTT. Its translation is CASSLRLNQPQHF.

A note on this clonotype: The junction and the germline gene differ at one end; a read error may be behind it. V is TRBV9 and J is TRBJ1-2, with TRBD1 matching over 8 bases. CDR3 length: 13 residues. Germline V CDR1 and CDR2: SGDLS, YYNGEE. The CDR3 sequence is CARSPDRDYGYTF. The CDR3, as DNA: TGTGCCCGCAGCCCGGACAGGGACTATGGCTACACCTTC.

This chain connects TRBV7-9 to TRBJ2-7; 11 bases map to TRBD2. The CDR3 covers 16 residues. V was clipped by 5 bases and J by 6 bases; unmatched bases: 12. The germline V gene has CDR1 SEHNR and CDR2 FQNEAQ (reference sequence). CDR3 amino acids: CASSQPLGLAVLEQYF. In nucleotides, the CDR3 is TGTGCCAGCAGCCAACCCTTGGGACTAGCGGTACTCGAGCAGTACTTC.

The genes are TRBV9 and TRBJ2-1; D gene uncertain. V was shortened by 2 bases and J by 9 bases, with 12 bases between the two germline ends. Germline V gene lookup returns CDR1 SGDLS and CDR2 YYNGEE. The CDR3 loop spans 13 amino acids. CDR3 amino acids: CASSVPVAGEQFF. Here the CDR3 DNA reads TGTGCCAGCAGCGTGCCTGTGGCCGGTGAGCAGTTCTTC.

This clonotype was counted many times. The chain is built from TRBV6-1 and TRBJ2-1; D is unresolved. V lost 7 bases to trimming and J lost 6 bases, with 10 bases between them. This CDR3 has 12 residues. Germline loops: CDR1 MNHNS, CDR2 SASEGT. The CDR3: CASTGLTNEQFF. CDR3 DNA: TGTGCCAGCACCGGGTTAACCAATGAGCAGTTCTTC.

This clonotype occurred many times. The CDR3 nucleotides are TGTGCCAGTAGCAAAGGGACAGTTTCCTTGAACACTGAAGCTTTCTTT. Protein: CASSKGTVSLNTEAFF. V usage is TRBV19 and J usage is TRBJ1-1; 7 bases fit TRBD1. The junction had 10 bases not matched to a gene; V was cut back by 6 bases and J by 0 bases. Germline CDR1 and CDR2: LNHDA and SQIVND (reference sequence). The CDR3 consists of 16 residues.

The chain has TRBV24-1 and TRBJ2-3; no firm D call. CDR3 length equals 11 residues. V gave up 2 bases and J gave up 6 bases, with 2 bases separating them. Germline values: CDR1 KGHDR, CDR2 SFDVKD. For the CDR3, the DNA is TGTGCCACCAGTGATTATGATACGCAGTATTTT. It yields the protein CATSDYDTQYF.

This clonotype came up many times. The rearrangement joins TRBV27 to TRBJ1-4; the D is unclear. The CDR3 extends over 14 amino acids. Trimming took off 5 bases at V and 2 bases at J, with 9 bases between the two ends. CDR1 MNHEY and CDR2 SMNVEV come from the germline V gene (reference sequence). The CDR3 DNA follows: TGTGCCAGCAGTCTTCTGGGGACTAATGAAAAACTGTTTTTT. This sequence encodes CASSLLGTNEKLFF.

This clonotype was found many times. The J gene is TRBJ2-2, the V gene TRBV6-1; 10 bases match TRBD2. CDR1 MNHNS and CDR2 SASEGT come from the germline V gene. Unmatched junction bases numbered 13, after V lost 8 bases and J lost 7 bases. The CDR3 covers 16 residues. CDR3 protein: CASAYGGLAYIGELFF. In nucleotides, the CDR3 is TGTGCCAGCGCGTACGGGGGACTAGCGTATATCGGGGAGCTGTTTTTT.

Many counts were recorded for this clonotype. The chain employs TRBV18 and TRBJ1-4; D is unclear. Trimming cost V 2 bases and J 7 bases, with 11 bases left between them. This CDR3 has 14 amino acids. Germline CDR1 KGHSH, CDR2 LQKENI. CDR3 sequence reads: CASSPRGSGEKLFF. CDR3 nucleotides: TGTGCCAGCTCACCAAGAGGGTCGGGTGAAAAACTGTTTTTT.

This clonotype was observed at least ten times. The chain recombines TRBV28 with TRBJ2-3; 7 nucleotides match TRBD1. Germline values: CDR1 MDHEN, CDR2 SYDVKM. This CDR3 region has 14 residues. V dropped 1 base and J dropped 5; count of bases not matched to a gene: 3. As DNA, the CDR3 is TGTGCCAGCAGTTTATCTCGGGACAGAGATACGCAGTATTTT. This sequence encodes CASSLSRDRDTQYF.